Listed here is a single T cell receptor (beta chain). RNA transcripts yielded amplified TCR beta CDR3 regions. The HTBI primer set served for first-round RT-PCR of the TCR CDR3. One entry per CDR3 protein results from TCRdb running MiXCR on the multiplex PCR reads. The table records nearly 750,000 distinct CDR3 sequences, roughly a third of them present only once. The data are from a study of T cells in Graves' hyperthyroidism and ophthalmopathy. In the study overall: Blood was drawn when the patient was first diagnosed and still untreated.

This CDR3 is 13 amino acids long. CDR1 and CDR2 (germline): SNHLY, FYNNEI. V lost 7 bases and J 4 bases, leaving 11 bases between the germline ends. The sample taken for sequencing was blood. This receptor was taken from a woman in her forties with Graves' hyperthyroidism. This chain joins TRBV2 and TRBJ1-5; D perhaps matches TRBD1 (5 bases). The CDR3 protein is CASTLAGNQPQHF. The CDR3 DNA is TGTGCCAGCACCCTGGCAGGGAATCAGCCCCAGCATTTT.